Given below is one TCR beta chain in context. Its specific antigen is unknown. The sample belongs to a study of CXCR3-negative and CXCR3-positive naive CD8 T cells (dated by TCRdb to the late 2010s). Regarding the complete study: In total, about 130 million TRB reads were obtained, or roughly 1.5 +/- 0.3 million reads per library. For the TRBV-TRBJ cluster analysis, the naive subsets came from 5 donors, while the memory cells came from 3 donors. Diversity and physicochemical repertoire analyses were performed on around 10 donors pooled from two independent experiments. Study-wide findings and limitations: TRB CDR3s from CXCR3-positive naive cells showed higher hydrophobicity (lower Kidera factor 4), lower energy, and higher strength and volume indices than CXCR3-negative naive cells. Comparably high repertoire diversity was found in both naive subsets, whereas much lower repertoire diversity was found in memory CD8+ T cells. Because surface CD5, which has been linked to self-reactivity in mice, was comparable between naive subsets, TCR interaction strength was also inferred from TRB CDR3 physicochemical properties. Freshly isolated PBMCs were used for most assays because CXCR3 expression went down partially after cryopreservation. Within the same donor, TRBV-TRBJ usage looked similar between naive CXCR3-negative and CXCR3-positive cells, but memory cells had distinct patterns.

Sequencer: NextSeq 550. The Human TCR Profiling Kit (MiLaboratory) was used to prepare UMI-labeled 5' RACE TRB cDNA libraries. cDNA synthesis used the entire amount of extracted RNA, and PCR amplification then used the entire amount of cDNA produced. The libraries were made side by side, with each library going through the same number of PCR cycles. The authors processed their data as follows. MIGEC and MiXCR extracted about 50,000 +/- 9,200 unique UMI-labeled TRB cDNA molecules per library, requiring at least two reads per UMI. On average, each library contained approximately 40,000 +/- 10,000 functional in-frame TRB CDR3 nucleotide clonotypes without stop codons. After downsampling to 5000 UMI-labeled TRB molecules per sample, diversity metrics, including normalized Shannon-Wiener and Chao1, were computed in VDJtools. VDJtools was used to calculate clonotype-size-weighted physicochemical properties of the central five CDR3 residues, namely interaction energy, strength, volume and Kidera factor 4. Reprocessed by TCRdb, the reads give a single entry per CDR3 protein sequence, without DNA. These V and J calls are TCRdb output, not the study's own analysis. The sample's own table lists tens of thousands of distinct CDR3 sequences. Jointly, the top ten make up approximately 0.53% of the sample.

The CDR3 goes from the cysteine to the phenylalanine over 16 residues. DNA was not recorded. For each CD8+ T cell subset, flow sorting was done in triplicate, and 250,000 to 300,000 cells per subset went directly into RLT lysis buffer. Naive CD8+ T cells were defined stringently as CD45RO-CCR7+CD27+CD95- to exclude memory contaminants. Standard density gradient centrifugation was used to isolate peripheral blood mononuclear cells from buffy coats. A FACSAria III was used to flow-sort naive CD8+ T cells into CXCR3-negative and CXCR3-positive populations. An RNeasy Mini Kit was used to extract total RNA from the sorted cells.

This TCR came from a human donor in good health. Some clones in this sample may be carry-over from other donors' samples. Sample: naive CXCR3+ CD8+ T cells from blood. This specimen's cell subset or site label, interpreted: CD45RO-CCR7+CD27+CD95- naive CD8+ T cells expressing CXCR3 (TNR3+). This receptor chain uses TRBV12-3 or TRBV12-4 and TRBJ2-2; the TCRdb D gene call, TRBD2, has no DNA to confirm it. The CDR3 protein: CASSLGLAGAVGELFF.